A selection of T cell receptor beta chains follows, all from one sample in a study of CD8 T cells in Susac syndrome. Via MiXCR, TCRdb re-called the immunoSEQ multiplex PCR reads, giving one row per CDR3 protein. The sample has around 130,000 distinct CDR3 sequences, roughly 80% seen once. Sequenced sample: CD8+ T cells from PBMCs. All receptors come from a human donor with multiple sclerosis. Each CDR3 is given with its conserved first and last residue. D genes are given only for firm matches. The listing skips clone size in some rows; elsewhere it reads once, few, many or a size class.

>TRBD1|TRBV11-2|.|TRBJ2-2
CASSRPGQTNTGELFF
TGTGCCAGCAGTCGACCGGGACAGACGAACACCGGGGAGCTGTTTTTT
>.|TRBV7-9|.|TRBJ1-2
CASSSDNLWGYTF
TGTGCCAGCAGCTCGGACAATCTGTGGGGCTACACCTTC
>TRBD1|TRBV24-1|.|TRBJ1-2
CATSDSDRPYGYTF
TGTGCCACCAGTGATTCGGACAGGCCTTATGGCTACACCTTC
>.|TRBV20-1|once|TRBJ1-5
CSARESGGENQPQHF
TGCAGTGCTAGAGAATCCGGGGGTGAAAATCAGCCCCAGCATTTT
>TRBD2|TRBV4-3|.|TRBJ2-1
CASSQGEGLDLYNEQFF
TGCGCCAGCAGCCAAGGAGAGGGACTAGATCTTTACAATGAGCAGTTCTTC
>.|TRBV7-9|.|TRBJ1-5
CASSLATGNQPQHF
TGTGCCAGCAGCCTAGCAACGGGCAATCAGCCCCAGCATTTT
>.|TRBV3-1|.|TRBJ2-3
CASSHRTQQGTDTQYF
TGTGCCAGCAGCCATCGGACTCAGCAAGGGACAGATACGCAGTATTTT
>.|TRBV3-1|once|TRBJ2-7
CASSESHGRIIYEQYF
TGTGCCAGCAGCGAAAGCCACGGACGGATTATCTACGAGCAGTACTTC
>TRBD1|TRBV27|.|TRBJ2-5
CASSWTGSETQYF
TGTGCCAGCAGTTGGACAGGGAGCGAGACCCAGTACTTC
>.|TRBV7-2|once|TRBJ1-6
CASSQTARVYDNSPLHF
TGTGCCAGCAGCCAGACGGCCAGAGTATATGATAATTCACCCCTCCACTTT
>.|TRBV6-5|once|TRBJ2-1
CASSYVTSNEQFF
TGTGCCAGCAGTTACGTCACTAGCAATGAGCAGTTCTTC
>.|TRBV27|.|TRBJ2-3
CASSLFGGRDTQYF
TGTGCCAGCAGTTTATTCGGGGGCCGCGATACGCAGTATTTT
>.|TRBV24-1|.|TRBJ2-7
CATSDAGGTYEQYF
TGTGCCACCAGTGATGCTGGCGGGACCTACGAGCAGTACTTC
>TRBD2|TRBV5-1|.|TRBJ2-1
CASSLETSGSNNEQFF
TGCGCCAGCAGCTTGGAGACTAGCGGGAGTAACAATGAGCAGTTCTTC
>TRBD1|TRBV6-5|.|TRBJ1-2
CASSYLRQGILYGYTF
TGTGCCAGCAGTTACCTTCGACAGGGAATATTGTATGGCTACACCTTC
>TRBD2|TRBV6-5|.|TRBJ2-1
CASSSAGHSYNEQFF
TGTGCCAGCAGTTCAGCGGGGCACTCCTACAATGAGCAGTTCTTC
>.|TRBV6-5|few|TRBJ2-5
CASSYSWPEGETQYF
TGTGCCAGCAGTTACTCGTGGCCAGAAGGAGAGACCCAGTACTTC
>TRBD2|TRBV18|.|TRBJ2-7
CASSPRGSTQTYEQYF
TGTGCCAGCTCACCGCGGGGGTCAACACAAACCTACGAGCAGTACTTC
>TRBD1|TRBV4-1|.|TRBJ2-5
CASSQRTGLQETQYF
TGCGCCAGCAGCCAAAGGACAGGCCTCCAAGAGACCCAGTACTTC
>TRBD2|TRBV3-1|.|TRBJ2-1
CASSQATSPNEQFF
TGTGCCAGCAGCCAAGCGACTAGCCCCAATGAGCAGTTCTTC
>.|TRBV6-5|.|TRBJ2-1
CASSLGMERIRTEQFF
TGTGCCAGCAGTTTAGGTATGGAAAGGATCCGCACGGAGCAGTTCTTC
>TRBD1|TRBV19|.|TRBJ1-5
CASNPGTGGNQPQHF
TGTGCCAGTAACCCCGGGACAGGGGGGAATCAGCCCCAGCATTTT
>TRBD2|TRBV19|.|TRBJ2-1
CATGLAGGHQFF
TGTGCCACCGGACTAGCGGGAGGGCATCAGTTCTTC
>.|TRBV30|.|TRBJ1-4
CAWSVGEKLFF
TGTGCCTGGAGTGTTGGGGAAAAACTGTTTTTT
>.|TRBV27|.|TRBJ2-1
CASSLPGLDREQFF
TGTGCCAGCAGTTTGCCTGGACTCGACAGGGAGCAGTTCTTC
>.|TRBV27|few|TRBJ2-7
CASSLMGSYEQYF
TGTGCCAGCAGTTTAATGGGGTCCTACGAGCAGTACTTC
>TRBD2|TRBV4-1|.|TRBJ2-5
CASSRDSTSEETQYF
TGCGCCAGCAGCCGAGACTCAACTAGCGAAGAGACCCAGTACTTC
>.|TRBV20-1|.|TRBJ1-5
CSARDTGHNQPQHF
TGCAGTGCTAGAGATACGGGGCACAATCAGCCCCAGCATTTT
>.|TRBV19|.|TRBJ1-1
CASSIDDDRDKAFF
TGTGCCAGTAGTATAGATGACGATCGGGACAAAGCTTTCTTT